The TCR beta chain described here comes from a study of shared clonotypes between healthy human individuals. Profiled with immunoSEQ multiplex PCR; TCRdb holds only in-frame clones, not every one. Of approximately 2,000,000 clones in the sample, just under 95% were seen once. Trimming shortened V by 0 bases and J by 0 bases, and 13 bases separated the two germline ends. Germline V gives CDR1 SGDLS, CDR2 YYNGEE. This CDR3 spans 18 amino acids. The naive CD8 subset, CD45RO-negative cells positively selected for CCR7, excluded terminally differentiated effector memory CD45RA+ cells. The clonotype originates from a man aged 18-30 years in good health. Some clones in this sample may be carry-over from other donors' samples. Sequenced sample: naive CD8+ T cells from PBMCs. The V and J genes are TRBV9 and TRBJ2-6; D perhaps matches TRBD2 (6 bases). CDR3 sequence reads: CASSVATGGSSGANVLTF. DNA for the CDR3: TGTGCCAGCAGCGTAGCTACAGGAGGGAGCTCTGGGGCCAACGTCCTGACTTTC.